This T cell receptor (beta chain) came from a study of chemoradiotherapy in HPV16-positive cancers. This table comes from immunoSEQ multiplex PCR, and its TCRdb copy is limited to in-frame clones, with some not included. The sample consists of tens of thousands of clones, roughly 94% of them appearing once. Samples were taken several times over chemoradiotherapy. The receptor was derived from a human donor with HPV-associated anogenital cancer. This sample was gathered from a patient who underwent chemoradiotherapy.

CDR3 sequence: CASSMIGPAYGYTF. The DNA for the CDR3 is TGTGCCAGTAGTATGATAGGCCCAGCCTATGGCTACACCTTC. The chain links TRBV19 to TRBJ1-2; the D is unclear. The CDR3 is 14 residues long. CDR1 is LNHDA and CDR2 is SQIVND in the germline V gene (reference sequence). Between the trimmed V and J ends, which lost 3 bases and 4 bases, there was a span of 12 bases.